These 4 T cell receptor beta chains originate from one sample sequenced in a study of molecular identifiers for immune sequencing clone quantification. TCRdb recomputed calls from the PCR reads with MiXCR, one row per CDR3 protein. The sample has about 67,000 distinct CDR3 sequences, under 20% seen once; the top ten hold about 1.5%. The specimen was naive CD8+ T cells from blood, with Jurkat cell RNA spiked in. This sample's subset: FACS-sorted CD8+CD4-CCR7+CD45RA+ naive T cells. The receptor set was obtained from a human donor in good health. Some libraries in this study had Jurkat cell RNA spiked in.

Comments on this clonotype: A much bigger clone sits one base away, suggesting this may be a read error. The genes are TRBV20-1 and TRBJ2-1, with TRBD2 matching 13 bases. V shed 0 bases, J shed 8 bases, and the junction held 16 bases outside the gene matches. This CDR3 region has 19 residues. Germline CDR1 reads DFQATT; CDR2 reads SNEGSKA (reference sequence). CDR3 DNA: TGCAGTGCTAGAGATGCAGGAAGGACTAGCGGGGGTGCTAACGATGAGCAGTTCTTC. Its translation is CSARDAGRTSGGANDEQFF.

This clonotype occurred a few times. V gene TRBV7-2 combines with J gene TRBJ1-2; D not resolved. CDR3 length equals 12 residues. V was pared by 2 bases and J by 8 bases, with 9 bases between. The germline gives CDR1 SGHTA, CDR2 FQGNSA. The CDR3 loop is CASSLSWSGYTF. CDR3 nucleotides: TGTGCCAGCAGCTTAAGTTGGTCGGGCTACACCTTC.

This clonotype was recorded many times. The chain employs TRBV24-1 and TRBJ2-3, with 10 bases matching TRBD2. The CDR3 covers 16 residues. The V gene end was trimmed by 5 bases and the J gene end by 0 bases; junction bases not matched to a gene: 4. The germline gives CDR1 KGHDR, CDR2 SFDVKD. The CDR3 here is CATSGVSGRSTDTQYF. For the CDR3, the DNA is TGTGCCACCAGTGGTGTTAGCGGGAGGAGCACAGATACGCAGTATTTT.

Ten or more counts support this clonotype. The V call is TRBV7-2, the J call TRBJ2-1, with a tentative D call TRBD1 (6 bases). In germline, CDR1 is SGHTA, CDR2 FQGNSA. V was trimmed by 0 bases and J by 9 bases, leaving 6 bases between them. This CDR3 is built from 12 residues. The CDR3 sequence: CASSLAGAEQFF. The CDR3 DNA reads TGTGCCAGCAGCTTAGCGGGGGCTGAGCAGTTCTTC.